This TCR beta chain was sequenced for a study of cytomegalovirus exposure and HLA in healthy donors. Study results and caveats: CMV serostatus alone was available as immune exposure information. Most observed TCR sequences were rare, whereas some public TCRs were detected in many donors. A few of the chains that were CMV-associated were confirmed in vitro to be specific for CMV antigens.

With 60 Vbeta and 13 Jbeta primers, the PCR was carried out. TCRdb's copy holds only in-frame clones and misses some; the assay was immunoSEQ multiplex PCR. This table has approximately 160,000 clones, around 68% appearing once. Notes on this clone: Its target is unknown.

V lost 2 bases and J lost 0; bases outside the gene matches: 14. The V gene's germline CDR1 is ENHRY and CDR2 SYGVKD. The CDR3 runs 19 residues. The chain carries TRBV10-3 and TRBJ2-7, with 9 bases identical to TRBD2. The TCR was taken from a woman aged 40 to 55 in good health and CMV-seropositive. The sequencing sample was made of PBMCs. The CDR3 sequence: CAISEQWGSGSSSSYEQYF. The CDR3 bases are TGTGCCATCAGTGAGCAGTGGGGTAGCGGGAGCTCGAGCTCCTACGAGCAGTACTTC.